This T cell receptor (beta chain) is drawn from a study of blood T cells in healthy people across ages. PCR was performed a second time for about 6 to 12 cycles using a sample-barcoded 5' primer and a J-beta primer mix. MiXCR, applied by TCRdb to the 5' RACE reads, yields one record per CDR3 protein. The sample records about a million distinct CDR3 sequences, just over 50% being singletons. The CDR3 sequence is 15 residues long. The ends lost 8 bases at V and 5 bases at J; junction bases unmatched: 14. The germline V gene encodes CDR1 MNHNS and CDR2 SASEGT. This clonotype appeared a single time. The chain uses TRBV6-1 and TRBJ1-2; 7 bases fit TRBD1. What was sequenced was blood. The receptor was derived from a woman aged 60-75 years in good health. CDR3 DNA sequence: TGTGCCAGCGGTGCTGGACAGGTCGGAATGTATGGCTACACCTTC. It encodes CASGAGQVGMYGYTF.